The 17 T cell receptor beta chains below all came from one sample that was sequenced in a study of T cells after yellow fever vaccination. TCRdb re-called the 5' RACE reads through MiXCR, storing one row per CDR3 protein. Of some 350,000 distinct CDR3 sequences in the sample, almost 4% were seen once. Sequences were derived from PBMCs, sampled 5 days after the yellow fever booster vaccination. These receptors were taken from a young man who received the YFV17D yellow fever vaccine.

This clonotype appeared many times. The rearrangement joins TRBV5-1 to TRBJ2-7; the D is unclear. CDR1 is SGHRS and CDR2 is YFSETQ in the germline V gene. Trimming pared 3 bases from V and 0 bases from J, leaving 16 bases between. The CDR3 runs to 16 residues. CDR3 region: CASSSAVGTASYEQYF. Written as DNA, the CDR3 is TGCGCCAGCAGCTCGGCCGTGGGAACCGCCTCCTACGAGCAGTACTTC.

The chain joins TRBV6-5 to TRBJ2-1, with D perhaps matching TRBD1 (6 bases). Germline CDR1 is MNHEY and CDR2 is SVGAGI. V lost 4 bases and J lost 6, with 10 bases in between. The length of the CDR3 is 13 residues. CDR3 residues: CASSSQGINEQFF. In nucleotides, the CDR3 is TGTGCCAGCAGTTCTCAGGGGATCAATGAGCAGTTCTTC.

This clonotype occurred many times. The V gene is TRBV4-3, the J gene TRBJ1-1; maybe TRBD1 (5 bases). With 0 bases removed from V and 1 base from J, the gap between germline ends came to 15 bases. Germline V gene sequence: CDR1 LGHNA, CDR2 YSLEER. There are 17 residues in the CDR3. The CDR3 region is CASSQDRGTASNTEAFF. CDR3 nucleotides: TGCGCCAGCAGCCAAGATCGCGGGACGGCCTCGAACACTGAAGCTTTCTTT.

This rearrangement joins TRBV19 to TRBJ2-2; no reliable D call. CDR1 is LNHDA and CDR2 is SQIVND in the germline V gene (reference sequence). The CDR3 is 17 residues long. V dropped 6 bases and J dropped 1 base, with 18 bases sitting between them. This CDR3 is CASSPRGLGQNTGELFF. The CDR3 coding sequence is TGTGCCAGTAGCCCCCGAGGATTAGGGCAGAACACCGGGGAGCTGTTTTTT.

In nucleotides, the CDR3 is TGTGCCAGCAGTCCACCGACAGGGGGCTTCTCGAAGACCCAGTACTTC. Its protein is CASSPPTGGFSKTQYF. The V gene is TRBV2, the J gene TRBJ2-5; 10 nucleotides line up with TRBD1. Losses at the gene ends were 5 bases for V and 6 bases for J; bases not matched to a gene: 12. The CDR3 loop spans 16 amino acids. CDR1 is SNHLY and CDR2 is FYNNEI in the germline V gene.

The chain combines TRBV4-2 with TRBJ1-1; TRBD1 matches 7 bases. The trim removed 5 bases at V and 4 bases at J, leaving 7 bases unmatched. There are 14 residues in the CDR3. Germline V CDR1 and CDR2: LGHNA, YNFKEQ. CDR3 in DNA: TGTGCCAGCAGCACCGGGACAGACCGCACTGAAGCTTTCTTT. It yields the protein CASSTGTDRTEAFF.

Ten or more counts support this clonotype. The CDR3 DNA is TGTGCCAGTCAACCCCGGGACGGTAAAAACATTCAGTACTTC. This codes for CASQPRDGKNIQYF. V gene TRBV6-6 combines with J gene TRBJ2-4; D is possibly TRBD1 or TRBD2 (5 bases each). The CDR3 runs to 14 residues. Germline V gene sequence: CDR1 MNHNY, CDR2 SVGAGI (reference sequence). V was clipped by 9 bases and J by 4 bases, with 16 bases between them.

Only a few counts were recorded for this clonotype. The V call is TRBV14, the J call TRBJ2-2, with TRBD1 identical over 12 bases. The V gene end was trimmed by 3 bases and the J gene end by 3 bases; junction bases not matched to a gene: 2. The CDR3 totals 16 residues. From germline, CDR1 is SGHDN and CDR2 FVKESK. CDR3 protein: CASSQGQGADTGELFF. In DNA, the CDR3 is TGTGCCAGCAGCCAGGGACAGGGGGCTGACACCGGGGAGCTGTTTTTT.

At least ten counts were recorded for this clonotype. The chain combines TRBV10-3 with TRBJ2-2, with unresolved D. V was shortened by 0 bases and J by 4 bases, with 12 bases between the two germline ends. From germline, CDR1 is ENHRY and CDR2 SYGVKD. This CDR3 is built from 16 residues. The CDR3 here is CAISESTPGITGELFF. In nucleotides, the CDR3 is TGTGCCATCAGTGAGTCGACCCCAGGTATCACCGGGGAGCTGTTTTTT.

This clonotype was observed a few times. This chain uses TRBV3-1 with TRBJ2-5; D unclear. CDR3 size: 13 residues. Germline-derived CDR1 and CDR2 are LGHDT and YNNKEL (reference sequence). V was trimmed by 0 bases and J by 7 bases, leaving 9 bases between them. CDR3: CASSQDRIRTQYF. DNA for the CDR3: TGTGCCAGCAGCCAAGATAGAATACGGACCCAGTACTTC.

J is TRBJ1-4 and V is TRBV12-3 or TRBV12-4; unclear D gene. V was clipped by 4 bases and J by 5 bases, with 11 bases between them. There are 14 residues in the CDR3. CDR3 amino acids: CASSWASPNEKLFF. The DNA of the CDR3 is TGTGCCAGCAGTTGGGCCAGCCCCAATGAAAAACTGTTTTTT.

This clonotype has only a few counts. This chain joins TRBV10-3 and TRBJ2-7, with D maybe TRBD2 (6 bases). Germline V lookup: CDR1 ENHRY, CDR2 SYGVKD. The CDR3 totals 14 residues. V lost 4 bases and J lost 3, with 13 bases in between. DNA for the CDR3: TGTGCCATCAGTGCGCCAGGTAGCGGCTACGAGCAGTACTTC. Translating gives CAISAPGSGYEQYF.

This clonotype was picked up many times. This chain uses TRBV20-1 with TRBJ1-5; D gene ambiguous. Deletions cut 0 bases from V and 6 bases from J, with 9 bases between. CDR1 DFQATT and CDR2 SNEGSKA come from the germline V gene (reference sequence). The CDR3 totals 13 residues. Here the CDR3 DNA reads TGCAGTGCTAGAGAATTGGCCGGTCAGCCCCAGCATTTT. Its translation is CSARELAGQPQHF.

This clonotype occurred many times. This chain joins TRBV11-2 and TRBJ2-7; possible D gene TRBD1, 6 bases. Trimming shortened V by 3 bases and J by 0 bases, and 12 bases separated the two germline ends. CDR1 SGHAT and CDR2 FQNNGV come from the germline V gene. The length of the CDR3 is 15 residues. The CDR3 region is CASSFSPDSSYEQYF. The CDR3 nucleotides are TGTGCCAGCAGCTTTTCGCCGGACAGCTCCTACGAGCAGTACTTC.

This clonotype was found a few times. The V gene is TRBV5-1, the J gene TRBJ2-2, with TRBD2 identical over 7 bases. The germline V gene has CDR1 SGHRS and CDR2 YFSETQ. V lost 3 bases, J lost 4 bases, and 3 bases stayed unmatched. This CDR3 has 14 amino acids. This chain's CDR3 is CASSWEGRTGELFF. In nucleotides, the CDR3 is TGCGCCAGCAGCTGGGAGGGCCGCACCGGGGAGCTGTTTTTT.

This clonotype appeared a few times. The rearrangement uses TRBV9 and TRBJ1-2; TRBD1 is a possible D gene (5 bases). This CDR3 is 12 amino acids long. Germline V lookup: CDR1 SGDLS, CDR2 YYNGEE. Between the trimmed V and J ends, which lost 2 bases and 8 bases, there was a span of 10 bases. The CDR3 here is CASSVGDRGYTF. The CDR3 coding sequence is TGTGCCAGCAGCGTGGGGGACCGAGGCTACACCTTC.

This sequence joins TRBV7-2 and TRBJ1-6; 12 bases fit TRBD1. Germline lookup yields CDR1 SGHTA and CDR2 FQGNSA. This CDR3 has 15 amino acids. V dropped 4 bases and J dropped 8; count of bases not matched to a gene: 3. The CDR3 loop is CASSYRDRGHSPLHF. CDR3 sequence (DNA): TGTGCCAGCAGCTACCGGGACAGGGGGCATTCACCCCTCCACTTT.